This T cell receptor beta chain was documented in a study of blood T cells in healthy people across ages. Donors gave 9 to 10 milliliters of peripheral blood apiece. This clonotype was found many times. It was with a sample-barcoded 5' primer and a J-beta primer mix that a second PCR of about 6 to 12 cycles was run. MiXCR, run by TCRdb on the 5' RACE reads, gives a single entry per CDR3 protein. The top ten clones hold roughly 8.2% of a sample with about 1.7 million distinct CDR3 sequences, roughly 27% of them seen once. Trimming removed 7 bases from V and 3 bases from J, with 16 bases in between. This CDR3 comprises 14 residues. CDR1 SGHTA and CDR2 FQGNSA come from the germline V gene.

The V and J genes are TRBV7-2 and TRBJ2-7; no clear D. The specimen was blood. This TCR derives from a woman aged 25-40 years in good health. CDR3 coding DNA: TGTGCCAGCACCCCGCCTGGGGTTGGCTACGAGCAGTACTTC. Translation: CASTPPGVGYEQYF.